The sequence of this TCR beta chain was determined in a study of shared clonotypes between healthy human individuals. Study in general: CD4 naive and CD4 memory each took three plates per donor, while CD8 naive took two and CD8 memory one.

Here immunoSEQ multiplex PCR was the method, and the copy in TCRdb shows in-frame clones only, minus some. The sample includes around 940,000 clones, approximately 80% of them seen just once. To note about this clone: Antigen unknown.

J gave up 4 bases and V 1 base, and 8 bases lay outside the gene matches. Germline values: CDR1 LNHNV, CDR2 YYDKDF (reference sequence). The CDR3 has 18 amino acids. Study-wide results and caveats: Clonotypes that were shared across a handful of donors made up roughly 5% of naive CD4 clonotypes. Relative to clonotypes present in all four donors, those not shared had lower generation probabilities.

The TCR originated in a man aged 18 to 30 in good health. Sequencing was carried out using memory CD4+ T cells sorted from blood. Subset reported: CD45RA-negative fraction. The V gene is TRBV15, the J gene TRBJ1-3, with 12 bases lining up with TRBD1. The CDR3, as DNA: TGTGCCACCAGCAGAGCCTCCCTCGGGACAGGGGGCGGAAACACCATATATTTT. This sequence encodes CATSRASLGTGGGNTIYF.